This T cell receptor (beta chain) was documented in a study of blood T cells in healthy people across ages. Study-wide background: Using template switching, researchers captured about one barcoded beta molecule for each two T cells.

A sample-barcoded 5' primer and a J-beta primer mix were used in a second PCR of about 7 to 12 cycles. MiXCR, run by TCRdb on the 5' RACE reads, gives a single entry per CDR3 protein. The data contain about 1,400,000 distinct CDR3 sequences, approximately 59% of them seen just once; the ten biggest clones take up over 5.5%. At least 7 million PBMCs were isolated per sample. The length of the CDR3 is 16 residues. The source material was blood. The V call is TRBV21-1, the J call TRBJ2-7; no check of the table's D call, TRBD1, against the DNA was made. TRBV21-1 has pseudogene status. The sequence came from a man aged 18 to 30 in good health. The CDR3 bases are TGTGCCAGCAGCAACGCCCCGGGGGTCCTCAACTACGAGCAGTACTTC. Translation gives CASSNAPGVLNYEQYF.